This T cell receptor beta chain came from a study of shared clonotypes between healthy human individuals. General observations from the study: As a rule, naive subsets had a larger estimated richness than memory subsets.

Of note for this clone: The target antigen is unknown.

Terminally differentiated effector memory CD45RA+ cells were excluded from the naive CD8 cells, which were CD45RO-negative and positively selected for CCR7. Splitting of each subset's genomic DNA was done evenly across several immunoSEQ plates. Produced via immunoSEQ multiplex PCR; TCRdb's table is partial and in-frame only. The table has 1.5 million to 2.5 million clones, approximately 95% seen once. The CDR3 length is 14 residues. V was pared by 7 bases and J by 4 bases, with 9 bases of the junction left unmatched. Germline CDR1 MNHEY, CDR2 SMNVEV (reference sequence). This receptor was taken from a young man in good health. The V call is TRBV27, the J call TRBJ2-7, with 8 bases lining up with TRBD2. The sequenced material came from naive CD8+ T cells sorted from blood. Here the CDR3 reads CASKAGGTRYEQYF. The CDR3 region has the DNA TGTGCCAGCAAGGCCGGTGGGACTAGATACGAGCAGTACTTC.